The source of this T cell receptor beta chain is a study of technical replicates of blood from four donors. Assay used: immunoSEQ multiplex PCR; TCRdb lists only in-frame clones, some missing. Of 55,000 to 75,000 clones listed, around 91% are singletons. The specimen was PBMCs. This receptor was taken from a human donor in good health. Some clones in this sample may be carry-over from other donors' samples.

Here the CDR3 reads CSVEVQGQSRGYTF. The CDR3 nucleotides read TGCAGCGTTGAAGTACAGGGGCAGTCGCGAGGCTACACCTTC. The genes are TRBV29-1 and TRBJ1-2; 7 positions match TRBD1. This CDR3 is built from 14 residues. J was trimmed by 8 bases and V by 1 base; bases with no gene match: 10. Germline-derived CDR1 and CDR2 are SQVTM and ANQGSEA.